A single sample is the source of the 20 T cell receptor beta chains below, sequenced in a study of cytomegalovirus exposure and HLA in healthy donors. PCR involved 60 Vbeta and 13 Jbeta primers. The repertoire was sequenced with immunoSEQ multiplex PCR; TCRdb's copy has only in-frame clones and lacks some. Of 150,000 to 200,000 clones listed, more than 75% are singletons. Source material: PBMCs. These receptors all come from a girl aged 5-17 years in good health and CMV-seropositive.

CDR3 amino acids: CAWSDRVYGYTF. Written as DNA, the CDR3 is TGTGCCTGGAGCGACAGGGTCTATGGCTACACCTTC. The chain has TRBV30 and TRBJ1-2; 7 nucleotides align to TRBD1. The CDR3 has 12 residues. Germline values: CDR1 GTSNPN, CDR2 SVGIG (reference sequence). The trim removed 3 bases at V and 4 bases at J, leaving 2 bases unmatched.

The V call is TRBV5-5, the J call TRBJ2-3; 14 bases are shared with TRBD2. CDR3 length: 18 residues. With V trimmed by 6 bases and J by 0 bases, 9 bases remained unmatched. Germline loops: CDR1 SGHKS, CDR2 YYEKEE (reference sequence). The DNA of the CDR3 is TGTGCCAGCACTCACGGGACTAGCGGGAGCGCTAGCACAGATACGCAGTATTTT. Translation: CASTHGTSGSASTDTQYF.

The chain combines TRBV6-6 with TRBJ2-7; D is possibly TRBD1 (5 bases). The CDR3 extends over 14 amino acids. Germline V gene sequence: CDR1 MNHNY, CDR2 SVGAGI (reference sequence). Trimming stripped 6 bases from V and 0 bases from J, with 12 bases between. The CDR3 DNA reads as TGTGCCAGCAGAGAGGCCCAGGGCTCCTACGAGCAGTACTTC. Translated, it gives CASREAQGSYEQYF.

The V and J genes are TRBV10-3 and TRBJ1-4, with 8 positions matching TRBD1. This CDR3 contains 14 residues. Trimming cost V 10 bases and J 3 bases; bases outside gene matches: 7. Germline values: CDR1 ENHRY, CDR2 SYGVKD. The CDR3 sequence: CATTGGSSNEKLFF. In DNA form, the CDR3 reads TGTGCCACAACAGGGGGTTCATCTAATGAAAAACTGTTTTTT.

J is TRBJ2-3 and V is TRBV4-2; D ambiguous. The CDR3 is 15 residues long. In germline, CDR1 is LGHNA, CDR2 YNFKEQ. V was clipped by 1 base and J by 2 bases, with 10 bases between them. The CDR3 region has the DNA TGTGCCAGCAGCCAAGCTCGGCTAGTCACAGATACGCAGTATTTT. Protein sequence: CASSQARLVTDTQYF.

The gene calls are TRBV7-2 and TRBJ2-1; TRBD2 agrees at 8 bases. This CDR3 is built from 15 residues. Germline trimming cut 5 bases from V and 9 bases from J; bases unmatched to any gene: 12. The germline gives CDR1 SGHTA, CDR2 FQGNSA. The CDR3 DNA follows: TGTGCCAGCAGCCCGCAACCGGGACTAGATCCTGAGCAGTTCTTC. As protein: CASSPQPGLDPEQFF.

This sequence joins TRBV2 and TRBJ1-5; D remains unclear. The V end was cut by 2 bases, the J end by 0 bases, with 8 bases between. CDR3 length: 15 amino acids. Germline V lookup: CDR1 SNHLY, CDR2 FYNNEI. CDR3: CASSEYSYSNQPQHF. Here the CDR3 DNA reads TGTGCCAGCAGTGAATACTCTTATAGCAATCAGCCCCAGCATTTT.

The J gene is TRBJ1-5, the V gene TRBV27; TRBD1 is a possible D gene (6 bases). V was clipped by 0 bases and J by 4 bases, with 13 bases between them. This CDR3 has 16 residues. CDR1 is MNHEY and CDR2 is SMNVEV in the germline V gene (reference sequence). CDR3 sequence (DNA): TGTGCCAGCAGTTTATCGCCAGGGGTTCGTAATCAGCCCCAGCATTTT. Amino acid sequence: CASSLSPGVRNQPQHF.

The rearrangement joins TRBV4-1 to TRBJ2-7; perhaps TRBD1 as D (6 bases). The CDR3 covers 15 residues. Germline V gene sequence: CDR1 MGHRA, CDR2 YSYEKL. The V and J ends lost 3 bases and 6 bases respectively, with 18 bases between them. CDR3 nucleotides: TGCGCCAGCAGCCACCTAACAGGGCTTGATGGCGAGCAGTACTTC. This gives the protein CASSHLTGLDGEQYF.

This rearrangement joins TRBV11-3 to TRBJ2-3, with 8 bases matching TRBD2. J gave up 4 bases and V 5 bases, and 5 bases lay outside the gene matches. The CDR3 consists of 14 residues. The germline CDR1 and CDR2 sequences are SGHNT and YENEEA. The CDR3 DNA sequence: TGTGCCAGCAGCCGTAGCGGGAACCCAGATACGCAGTATTTT. Translation gives CASSRSGNPDTQYF.

This clone was seen only a few times. This sequence joins TRBV7-9 and TRBJ2-7, with 7 nucleotides matching TRBD1. The CDR3 is made up of 15 amino acids. Germline trimming cut 3 bases from V and 2 bases from J; bases unmatched to any gene: 7. Germline loops: CDR1 SEHNR, CDR2 FQNEAQ (reference sequence). The CDR3 reads CASSFETGFTYEQYF. Here the CDR3 DNA reads TGTGCCAGCAGCTTCGAGACAGGGTTTACCTACGAGCAGTACTTC.

This clone turned up a few times. V usage is TRBV29-1 and J usage is TRBJ2-6, with a weak D call TRBD1 (5 bases). CDR3 length equals 13 residues. The germline V gene encodes CDR1 SQVTM and CDR2 ANQGSEA. V lost 6 bases, J lost 1 base, and 7 bases lay in between. CDR3 sequence (DNA): TGCAGCGTAGCAGGGTCTGGGGCCAACGTCCTGACTTTC. As protein: CSVAGSGANVLTF.

The chain is built from TRBV7-9 and TRBJ2-7; 7 nucleotides agree with TRBD2. CDR3 length: 16 residues. With V trimmed by 5 bases and J by 0 bases, 10 bases remained unmatched. Germline V gene data show CDR1 as SEHNR and CDR2 as FQNEAQ (reference sequence). CDR3 nucleotides: TGTGCCAGCAGCCGACCCGGGGCTAGCGGCTCCTACGAGCAGTACTTC. Translation gives CASSRPGASGSYEQYF.

This clone was recorded only once. This rearrangement joins TRBV28 to TRBJ1-2, with 7 bases that match TRBD1. Germline CDR1 reads MDHEN; CDR2 reads SYDVKM. The CDR3 is 16 residues long. V lost 3 bases, J lost 4 bases, and 11 bases stayed unmatched. Written as DNA, the CDR3 is TGTGCCAGCAGTTTGCCCCAGACAGGGTCTTTCTATGGCTACACCTTC. Translation gives CASSLPQTGSFYGYTF.

V and J are TRBV19 and TRBJ2-1; 7 nucleotides line up with TRBD2. Looked up from germline, CDR1 is LNHDA and CDR2 is SQIVND (reference sequence). The CDR3 is 16 amino acids. The V gene end was trimmed by 4 bases and the J gene end by 4 bases; junction bases not matched to a gene: 10. DNA of the CDR3: TGTGCCAGTAGTACCCTCCTAGCGGACATTTACAATGAGCAGTTCTTC. Its protein product is CASSTLLADIYNEQFF. The full variable domain, with the rest looked up from reference TRBV19 and TRBJ2-1, is DGGITQSPKYLFRKEGQNVTLSCEQNLNHDAMYWYRQDPGQGLRLIYYSQIVNDFQKGDIAEGYSVSREKKESFPLTVTSAQKNPTAFYLCASSTLLADIYNEQFFGPGTRLTVL.

The rearrangement joins TRBV7-8 to TRBJ2-7; 10 nucleotides align to TRBD2. CDR1 is SGHVS and CDR2 is FQNEAQ in the germline V gene. The CDR3 length is 16 residues. V shed 5 bases, J shed 4 bases, and the junction held 11 bases outside the gene matches. CDR3 in DNA: TGTGCCAGCAGCAGAAGACCCGGGACTAGCGATTACGAGCAGTACTTC. Its translation is CASSRRPGTSDYEQYF.

The gene calls are TRBV19 and TRBJ2-7, with a weak D call TRBD2 (5 bases). The V gene's germline CDR1 is LNHDA and CDR2 SQIVND (reference sequence). The germline V and J ends were trimmed by 3 bases and 7 bases, with 13 bases remaining between them. There are 13 residues in the CDR3. CDR3 region: CASSMGGLGEQYF. The CDR3 DNA reads as TGTGCCAGTAGTATGGGCGGGTTGGGGGAGCAGTACTTC.

DNA of the CDR3: TGTGCCAGCAGCATTTTAGCGGGAGATAACGAGCAGTACTTC. It yields the protein CASSILAGDNEQYF. The chain couples TRBV9 to TRBJ2-7; 9 bases fit TRBD2. The CDR3 runs 14 residues. The germline V gene encodes CDR1 SGDLS and CDR2 YYNGEE. J was trimmed by 5 bases and V by 4 bases; bases with no gene match: 7.

V gene TRBV27 combines with J gene TRBJ2-3; possible D gene TRBD1, 6 bases. Germline loops: CDR1 MNHEY, CDR2 SMNVEV (reference sequence). V was trimmed by 2 bases and J by 3 bases, leaving 12 bases between them. The CDR3 contains 15 residues. For the CDR3, the DNA is TGTGCCAGCAGTTTAATATACAGGGTTACAGATACGCAGTATTTT. Translated, it gives CASSLIYRVTDTQYF.

The rearrangement uses TRBV30 and TRBJ2-3; 10 nucleotides agree with TRBD2. This CDR3 has 14 amino acids. In germline, CDR1 is GTSNPN, CDR2 SVGIG (reference sequence). V lost 7 bases and J lost 1; bases outside the gene matches: 5. DNA for the CDR3: TGTGCCTTAGGCCTAGCGGGGGGCACAGATACGCAGTATTTT. It codes for CALGLAGGTDTQYF.